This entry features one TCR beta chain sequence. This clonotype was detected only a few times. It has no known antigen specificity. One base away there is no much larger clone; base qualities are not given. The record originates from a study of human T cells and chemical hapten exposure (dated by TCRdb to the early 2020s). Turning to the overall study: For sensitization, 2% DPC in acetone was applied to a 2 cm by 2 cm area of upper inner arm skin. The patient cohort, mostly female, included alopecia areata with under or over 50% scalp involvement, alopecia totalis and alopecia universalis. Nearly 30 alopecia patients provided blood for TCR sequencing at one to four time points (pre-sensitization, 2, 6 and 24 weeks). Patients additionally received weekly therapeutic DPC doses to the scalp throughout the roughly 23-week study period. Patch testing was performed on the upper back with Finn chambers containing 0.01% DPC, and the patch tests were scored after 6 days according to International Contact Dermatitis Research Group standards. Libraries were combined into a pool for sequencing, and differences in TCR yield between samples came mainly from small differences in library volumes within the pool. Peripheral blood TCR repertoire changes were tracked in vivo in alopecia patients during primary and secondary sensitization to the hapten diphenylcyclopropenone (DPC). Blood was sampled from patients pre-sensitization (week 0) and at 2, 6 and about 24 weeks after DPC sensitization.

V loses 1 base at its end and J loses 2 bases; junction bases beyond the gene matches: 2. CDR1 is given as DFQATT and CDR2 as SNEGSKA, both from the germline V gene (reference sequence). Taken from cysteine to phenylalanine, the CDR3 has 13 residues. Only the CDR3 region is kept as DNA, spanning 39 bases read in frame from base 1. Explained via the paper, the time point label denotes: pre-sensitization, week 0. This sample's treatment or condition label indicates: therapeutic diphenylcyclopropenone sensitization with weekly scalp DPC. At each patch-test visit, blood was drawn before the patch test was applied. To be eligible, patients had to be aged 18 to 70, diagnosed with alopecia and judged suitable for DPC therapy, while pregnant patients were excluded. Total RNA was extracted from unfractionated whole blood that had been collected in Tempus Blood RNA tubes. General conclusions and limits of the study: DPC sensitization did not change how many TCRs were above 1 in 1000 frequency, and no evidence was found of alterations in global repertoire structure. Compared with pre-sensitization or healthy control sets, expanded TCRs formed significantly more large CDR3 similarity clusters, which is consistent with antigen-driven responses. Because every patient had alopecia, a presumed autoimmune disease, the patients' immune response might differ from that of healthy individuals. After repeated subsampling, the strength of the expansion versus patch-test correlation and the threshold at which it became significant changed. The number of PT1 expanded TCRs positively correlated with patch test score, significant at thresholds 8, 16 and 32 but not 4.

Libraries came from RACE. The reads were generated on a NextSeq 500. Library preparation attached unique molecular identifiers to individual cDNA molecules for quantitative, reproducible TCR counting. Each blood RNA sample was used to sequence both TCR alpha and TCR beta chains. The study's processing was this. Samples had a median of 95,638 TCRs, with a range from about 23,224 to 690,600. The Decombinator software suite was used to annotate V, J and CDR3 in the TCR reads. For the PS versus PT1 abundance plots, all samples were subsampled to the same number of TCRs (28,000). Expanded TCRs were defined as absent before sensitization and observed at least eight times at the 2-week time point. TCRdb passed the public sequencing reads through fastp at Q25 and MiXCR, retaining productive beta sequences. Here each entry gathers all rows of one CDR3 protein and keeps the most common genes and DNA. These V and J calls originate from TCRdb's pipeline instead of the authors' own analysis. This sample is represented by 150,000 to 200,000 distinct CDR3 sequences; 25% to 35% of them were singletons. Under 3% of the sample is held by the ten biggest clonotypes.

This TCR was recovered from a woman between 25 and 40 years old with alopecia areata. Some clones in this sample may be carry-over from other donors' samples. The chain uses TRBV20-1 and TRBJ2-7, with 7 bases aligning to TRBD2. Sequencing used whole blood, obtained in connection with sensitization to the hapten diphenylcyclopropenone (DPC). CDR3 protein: CSARVGGTYEQYF. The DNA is TGCAGTGCTAGAGTCGGGGGGACCTACGAGCAGTACTTC.